Following are 28 T cell receptor beta chains from one sample sequenced in a study of blood T cell repertoires in COVID-19. Repertoires were generated with immunoSEQ multiplex PCR, while TCRdb's copy carries only in-frame clones and drops some. The sample records about 99,000 clones, 85% to 90% being singletons. The sample taken for sequencing was peripheral blood. The source of these receptors is a human donor in a cohort sampled during active COVID-19.

The V and J genes are TRBV4-1 and TRBJ1-1, with D unresolved. CDR1 and CDR2 from the germline V gene are MGHRA and YSYEKL. V dropped 4 bases and J dropped 1 base, with 7 bases sitting between them. CDR3 length: 13 residues. CDR3 loop: CASSPPGNTEAFF. The CDR3 coding sequence is TGCGCCAGCAGCCCTCCGGGGAACACTGAAGCTTTCTTT.

This chain uses TRBV7-8 with TRBJ1-2; D is ambiguous. V lost 1 base and J lost 2, with 5 bases in between. The germline V gene encodes CDR1 SGHVS and CDR2 FQNEAQ. The CDR3 loop spans 13 amino acids. The chain's CDR3 is CASSLDSNYGYTF. Here the CDR3 DNA reads TGTGCCAGCAGCTTAGACAGCAACTATGGCTACACCTTC.

This clone has a handful of counts. The gene calls are TRBV11-2 and TRBJ1-5; 9 bases agree with TRBD1. CDR3 size: 14 residues. V lost 4 bases, J lost 3 bases, and 1 base stayed unmatched. CDR1 is SGHAT and CDR2 is FQNNGV in the germline V gene. The CDR3 coding sequence is TGTGCCAGCAGCTGGGACAGGGACAATCAGCCCCAGCATTTT. This encodes CASSWDRDNQPQHF.

The J gene is TRBJ1-1, the V gene TRBV28; D unclear. CDR1 is MDHEN, CDR2 SYDVKM, per germline. The length of the CDR3 is 14 residues. Trimming removed 1 base from V and 1 base from J, with 7 bases in between. CDR3 protein: CASSLLAENTEAFF. The CDR3 nucleotides read TGTGCCAGCAGTTTATTGGCAGAGAACACTGAAGCTTTCTTT.

The chain is built from TRBV27 and TRBJ2-1; D gene unclear. CDR3 length: 14 residues. With 3 bases removed from V and 0 bases from J, the gap between germline ends came to 6 bases. Germline V lookup: CDR1 MNHEY, CDR2 SMNVEV (reference sequence). CDR3 DNA: TGTGCCAGCAGTTTTGCGGCCTCCTACAATGAGCAGTTCTTC. This sequence encodes CASSFAASYNEQFF.

Written as DNA, the CDR3 is TGTGCCAGCACCCCGGGCGGGGGTCGCGAGCAGTACTTC. It is translated as CASTPGGGREQYF. The chain has TRBV28 and TRBJ2-7; 7 nucleotides line up with TRBD2. CDR3 length: 13 residues. V lost 7 bases and J lost 6; bases outside the gene matches: 9. Germline V gene lookup returns CDR1 MDHEN and CDR2 SYDVKM.

This CDR3 reads CASRTGTGPLHF. The CDR3 DNA sequence: TGTGCCAGCAGAACCGGGACAGGGCCCCTCCACTTT. The chain combines TRBV28 with TRBJ1-6, with 9 bases matching TRBD1. The J segment lost 13 bases and the V segment lost 6 bases, leaving 4 bases of the junction unmatched. Germline V gene data show CDR1 as MDHEN and CDR2 as SYDVKM. This CDR3 has 12 amino acids.

V is TRBV7-9 and J is TRBJ1-5; TRBD1 matches 8 bases. CDR1 and CDR2 from the germline V gene are SEHNR and FQNEAQ (reference sequence). The V segment lost 4 bases and the J segment 4 bases; nucleotides outside the gene matches: 6. The CDR3 length is 15 residues. CDR3 residues: CASSSTGGSNQPQHF. CDR3 sequence (DNA): TGTGCCAGCAGCTCCACAGGGGGTTCGAATCAGCCCCAGCATTTT.

The chain carries TRBV18 and TRBJ1-1; unclear D gene. This CDR3 is built from 12 residues. The V gene's germline CDR1 is KGHSH and CDR2 LQKENI. V gave up 4 bases and J gave up 11 bases, with 14 bases separating them. The CDR3 reads CASSLFELGAFF. CDR3 sequence (DNA): TGTGCCAGCTCACTCTTCGAACTAGGTGCTTTCTTT.

This sequence joins TRBV18 and TRBJ2-3; D is perhaps TRBD1 (6 bases). Per the germline V gene, CDR1 is KGHSH and CDR2 is LQKENI. Trimming shortened V by 0 bases and J by 1 base, and 20 bases separated the two germline ends. The CDR3 runs to 19 residues. CDR3 protein: CASSPPVGASSEGTDTQYF. In nucleotides, the CDR3 is TGTGCCAGCTCACCACCGGTGGGGGCTAGCTCGGAGGGCACAGATACGCAGTATTTT.

This CDR3 is CASSLLSGNTIYF. For the CDR3, the DNA is TGCGCCAGCAGCCTGCTATCTGGAAACACCATATATTTT. The V call is TRBV4-1, the J call TRBJ1-3; D uncertain. CDR1 MGHRA and CDR2 YSYEKL come from the germline V gene. The germline V and J ends were trimmed by 4 bases and 1 base, with 5 bases remaining between them. The CDR3 sequence is 13 residues long.

The rearrangement links TRBV27 to TRBJ2-7; 9 bases align to TRBD2. The V gene's germline CDR1 is MNHEY and CDR2 SMNVEV (reference sequence). V lost 8 bases, J lost 4 bases, and 9 bases stayed unmatched. The CDR3 is 14 residues long. Here the CDR3 DNA reads TGTGCCAGCGCTAAGGCGGGGGGGAAGTACGAGCAGTACTTC. This translates into CASAKAGGKYEQYF.

The rearrangement joins TRBV6-1 to TRBJ2-3; 11 bases are a match to TRBD2. This CDR3 is built from 17 residues. The V gene's germline CDR1 is MNHNS and CDR2 SASEGT. Unmatched junction bases numbered 4, after V lost 1 base and J lost 1 base. In nucleotides, the CDR3 is TGTGCCAGCAGTGAAGGCACTAGCGGGGGTCGCACAGATACGCAGTATTTT. It translates to CASSEGTSGGRTDTQYF.

The V and J genes are TRBV19 and TRBJ1-2; tentative D call: TRBD1 (6 bases). Trimming shortened V by 7 bases and J by 1 base, and 19 bases separated the two germline ends. Looked up from germline, CDR1 is LNHDA and CDR2 is SQIVND (reference sequence). The CDR3 is 16 amino acids. CDR3 sequence: CASTPDRLVGNYGYTF. The CDR3 DNA sequence: TGTGCCAGTACCCCCGACAGGCTTGTTGGTAACTATGGCTACACCTTC.

This clone was counted a single time. V usage is TRBV6-1 and J usage is TRBJ2-5; D uncertain. The CDR3 is 18 amino acids. V lost 1 base and J 1 base, leaving 19 bases between the germline ends. CDR1 is MNHNS and CDR2 is SASEGT in the germline V gene. The CDR3 protein is CASSEGIPRAYRQETQYF. For the CDR3, the DNA is TGTGCCAGCAGTGAAGGAATACCGAGAGCGTATCGCCAAGAGACCCAGTACTTC.

The chain employs TRBV11-2 and TRBJ1-1, with D unclear. CDR1 is SGHAT and CDR2 is FQNNGV in the germline V gene. The CDR3 runs 15 residues. V shed 0 bases and J shed 9 bases, with 17 bases lying between them. This chain's CDR3 is CASSLDLFGRSKAFF. As DNA, the CDR3 is TGTGCCAGCAGCTTAGATCTCTTTGGGCGTTCTAAAGCTTTCTTT.

The J gene is TRBJ1-2, the V gene TRBV28; 7 nucleotides match TRBD1. CDR1 is MDHEN, CDR2 SYDVKM, per germline. This CDR3 region has 14 residues. The J segment lost 4 bases and the V segment lost 4 bases, leaving 6 bases of the junction unmatched. As DNA, the CDR3 is TGTGCCAGCAGTTCAGGGACAGTCCCCTATGGCTACACCTTC. Translating gives CASSSGTVPYGYTF.

The V and J genes are TRBV3-1 (or the pseudogene TRBV3-2) and TRBJ1-4; 8 bases agree with TRBD1. The trim removed 4 bases at V and 4 bases at J, leaving 8 bases unmatched. This CDR3 has 16 residues. Germline lookup yields CDR1 LGHDT and CDR2 YNNKEL (reference sequence). The CDR3 reads CASSPGQGWGNEKLFF. The CDR3 DNA sequence: TGTGCCAGCAGCCCCGGACAGGGATGGGGTAATGAAAAACTGTTTTTT.

The chain couples TRBV2 to TRBJ2-5; D is unresolved. V lost 5 bases to trimming and J lost 1 base, with 14 bases between them. The CDR3 spans 15 residues. The germline CDR1 and CDR2 sequences are SNHLY and FYNNEI. The CDR3 reads CASSQQLTGQETQYF. The CDR3 bases are TGTGCCAGCAGTCAACAACTTACGGGCCAAGAGACCCAGTACTTC. The full variable domain, with the rest looked up from reference TRBV2 and TRBJ2-5, is EPEVTQTPSHQVTQMGQEVILRCVPISNHLYFYWYRQILGQKVEFLVSFYNNEISEKSEIFDDQFSVERPDGSNFTLKIRSTKLEDSAMYFCASSQQLTGQETQYFGPGTRLLVL.

The chain is built from TRBV29-1 and TRBJ2-3; 10 positions agree with TRBD2. The germline V gene encodes CDR1 SQVTM and CDR2 ANQGSEA. The V gene end was trimmed by 5 bases and the J gene end by 5 bases; junction bases not matched to a gene: 4. CDR3 length: 13 residues. CDR3 sequence (DNA): TGCAGCGTTAATTTAGCGGGGGGAGATACGCAGTATTTT. Translation: CSVNLAGGDTQYF.

This chain joins TRBV6-5 and TRBJ1-3; TRBD1 aligns across 8 bases. Germline V gives CDR1 MNHEY, CDR2 SVGAGI. The CDR3 sequence is 14 residues long. With V trimmed by 4 bases and J by 5 bases, 4 bases remained unmatched. The CDR3 DNA sequence: TGTGCCAGCAGTTTATCAGGGGGCAGAAACACCATATATTTT. It specifies CASSLSGGRNTIYF.

The chain joins TRBV28 to TRBJ2-7, with D possibly TRBD2 on 6 matching bases. The CDR3 is 13 residues long. The V gene's germline CDR1 is MDHEN and CDR2 SYDVKM. V gave up 7 bases and J gave up 2 bases, with 12 bases separating them. The CDR3 DNA follows: TGTGCCAGCACCTCTGGGGGGACCTACGAGCAGTACTTC. Translation: CASTSGGTYEQYF.

V usage is TRBV25-1 and J usage is TRBJ1-2, with D hard to call. Germline V gives CDR1 MGHDK, CDR2 SYGVNS. The V end was cut by 3 bases, the J end by 1 base, with 3 bases between. The CDR3 loop spans 12 amino acids. For the CDR3, the DNA is TGTGCCAGCAGTGACTATAACTATGGCTACACCTTC. This sequence encodes CASSDYNYGYTF.

The chain combines TRBV27 with TRBJ1-2, with 10 nucleotides matching TRBD1. This CDR3 region has 17 residues. With V trimmed by 5 bases and J by 4 bases, 13 bases remained unmatched. Germline V gene lookup returns CDR1 MNHEY and CDR2 SMNVEV (reference sequence). CDR3 loop: CASSNRDRGRLGYGYTF. CDR3 DNA sequence: TGTGCCAGCAGTAACCGGGACAGGGGCCGTCTGGGCTATGGCTACACCTTC.

The chain has TRBV7-2 and TRBJ1-4; D unresolved. CDR3 size: 16 residues. The ends were cut back, 4 bases at V and 8 bases at J, with 20 bases in the middle. The germline V gene encodes CDR1 SGHTA and CDR2 FQGNSA. This CDR3 reads CASSSHGRAYNEKLFF. For the CDR3, the DNA is TGTGCCAGCAGCTCCCATGGGAGGGCGTACAACGAAAAACTGTTTTTT.

The chain is built from TRBV6-6 and TRBJ1-4; D call uncertain. The CDR3 loop spans 11 amino acids. V dropped 6 bases and J dropped 4 bases, with 3 bases sitting between them. Germline CDR1 and CDR2: MNHNY and SVGAGI (reference sequence). CDR3 sequence: CASSLNEKLFF. CDR3 in DNA: TGTGCCAGCAGCCTTAATGAAAAACTGTTTTTT.

This sequence joins TRBV23-1 and TRBJ2-7, with 8 positions matching TRBD1. TRBV23-1 is filed as an ORF, its function uncertain. The CDR3 has 14 amino acids. After removal of 3 bases from V and 3 bases from J, the junction contained 4 bases not matched to a gene. CDR3 coding DNA: TGCGCCAGCAGTCATCGGGACAGGCTCTACGAGCAGTACTTC. Its translation: CASSHRDRLYEQYF.

The chain links TRBV14 to TRBJ1-6; tentative D call: TRBD1 (5 bases). V dropped 2 bases and J dropped 0 bases, with 14 bases sitting between them. The CDR3 loop spans 18 amino acids. Germline V CDR1 and CDR2: SGHDN, FVKESK. CDR3 coding DNA: TGTGCCAGCAGCCAAAATTGGGGCGGTAGCTCCTATAATTCACCCCTCCACTTT. It codes for CASSQNWGGSSYNSPLHF.